The subject of this entry is one TCR beta chain. The source of the sample is a study of blood T cell repertoires in COVID-19. At the level of the study: Both acute and convalescent COVID-19 samples were obtained from the United States, Italy and Spain. The cDNA or gDNA used as material had been derived from T cells, B-cell-depleted T cells, or PBMCs.

Original handling: For nucleated cells, counts were estimated from reference gene primer amplification. This table comes from immunoSEQ multiplex PCR, and its TCRdb copy is limited to in-frame clones, with some not included. The DNA was the basis for D and trimming; V, J and clone size are from that table. The sample yields around 200,000 clones, more than 85% seen once. The sequenced sample consisted of peripheral blood. The TCR comes from a man aged 35-49 years with active or convalescent COVID-19.

CDR3 sequence (DNA): TGCGCCAGCAGCCTCCGGGACATCTCCTACAATGAGCAGTTCTTC. Translated, it gives CASSLRDISYNEQFF. The J gene is TRBJ2-1, the V gene TRBV5-1, with D tentatively TRBD1 (6 bases). There are 15 residues in the CDR3. CDR1 and CDR2 from the germline V gene are SGHRS and YFSETQ. Between the trimmed V and J ends, which lost 4 bases and 0 bases, there was a span of 11 bases.